This T cell receptor beta chain was captured in a study of identical twins (dated by TCRdb to about 2016). Background on the whole study: TCR alpha and beta repertoires from monozygotic twins, unrelated adults of various ages and cord blood were deep-sequenced to test whether fetal clonotypes persist. To rule out contamination, the twin experiments were replicated at different times with different library preparation protocols. Study-wide findings and limitations: Because the same donors could not be followed over many years, the conclusions relied on cross-sectional statistical analysis. Abundant cord blood beta clonotypes had fewer insertions, young adult naive repertoires showed a similar but weaker trend, and memory repertoires showed no such trend. Excess twin sharing in beta out-of-frame sequences was weaker because fewer shared sequences lowered the signal-to-noise ratio. Compared with coincidental sharing between unrelated individuals, out-of-frame TCR alpha sequences shared between twins had an excess of sequences with low generation probability. Invariant T cells such as MAIT and iNKT could partly confound zero-insertion analyses, although diverse VJ usage argued against such confounding for most clonotypes. Recombination models systematically underestimated out-of-frame TCR alpha sharing in monozygotic twins but agreed with sharing between unrelated individuals.

The CDR3 holds 15 amino acids from the cysteine to the phenylalanine. Only the CDR3 part of the read is kept: 45 bases, read in frame from the first base. At the junction V is shortened by 8 bases and J by 3 bases, with 19 bases in between. The germline V gene yields MNHNS for CDR1 and SASEGT for CDR2. Libraries were prepared through 5' RACE. The run used an Illumina HiSeq 2000. A universal primer binding site was added through template switching, and the final cDNA carried a unique molecular identifier so that TCR cDNA molecules could be counted accurately. First-strand cDNA for TCR alpha and beta chains was synthesized from specific primers in the conserved constant-segment region. To control for contamination, every cDNA library was double barcoded, receiving both a SMART-Mk sample barcode and Illumina barcodes. TruSeq adapter sequences along with Illumina sample barcodes were introduced in two successive PCR steps. The Illumina HiSeq platform was used with custom primers to sequence TCR alpha and beta cDNA libraries. In the source study's methods: Raw reads were processed with MiGEC to extract unique molecular identifiers, and MiXCR was used to determine CDR3 positions. Recombination models were inferred per individual with the repgenHMM and IGoR tools using an EM algorithm. The analysis of shared clonotypes was done with the tcR package in R, with sharing normalized by the product of cloneset sizes. To study raw recombination without the effects of thymic and clonal selection, out-of-frame nonproductive sequences were analyzed. The public reads were reanalyzed by TCRdb: fastp trimming at Q25, MiXCR alignment, in-frame beta chains only. Each record represents a unique CDR3 protein, reported with the most common genes and DNA among its rows. These V and J calls derive from TCRdb rather than the authors' analysis. The table for this sample lists roughly 700,000 distinct CDR3 sequences; 8% to 9% of them were counted only once. The top ten constitute roughly 0.97% of the sample.

Only healthy Caucasian donors were included. Three pairs of female monozygotic twins, all aged 18 to 29 years, made up the twin cohort. Peripheral blood mononuclear cells were the source from which RNA for the TCR libraries was isolated. As concerns this clonotype: What this receptor recognizes is not known. Base-call qualities are not available, and no considerably larger clone is one nucleotide away.

This sample also appeared in a second study, on yellow fever vaccine responses in identical twins. As the second study states: According to the authors, the vaccine-induced T cell response in identical twins seemed to be partly convergent and partly specific to each individual. The study precisely tracked vaccine-responding T cell clones in identical twins.

Input material: PBMCs. This receptor was identified in a woman younger than 30 in good health. The rearranged chain carries TRBV6-1 and TRBJ1-1, with the D gene not confidently named. The CDR3 region has the sequence CASRRSGVGDTEAFF. The DNA sequence follows: TGTGCCAGCCGCAGATCAGGAGTTGGGGACACTGAAGCTTTCTTT.